Presented here are 26 T cell receptor beta chains from one specimen sequenced in a study of T cells in Graves' hyperthyroidism and ophthalmopathy. The TCR beta CDR3 regions underwent amplification using RNA transcripts as the source. The HTBI set primed first-round TCR CDR3 RT-PCR. TCRdb fed the multiplex PCR reads into MiXCR, producing one record per CDR3 protein. The table has 110,000 to 150,000 distinct CDR3 sequences, more than 20% seen once; the top ten hold 60% to 70%. The sequencing input was blood. The receptors shown here come from a woman in her fifties or sixties with Graves' hyperthyroidism that later progressed to Graves' ophthalmopathy.

This clonotype was detected ten times or more. CDR3 sequence reads: CASTSQGRNYGYTF. The DNA of the CDR3 is TGTGCCAGCACTTCCCAGGGCCGCAACTATGGCTACACCTTC. This chain uses TRBV6-1 with TRBJ1-2, with D possibly matching TRBD1 (5 bases). The V end was cut by 7 bases, the J end by 2 bases, with 14 bases between. Germline CDR1 MNHNS, CDR2 SASEGT. The CDR3 is made up of 14 amino acids.

This chain uses TRBV9 with TRBJ2-3; TRBD1 matches 8 bases. With V trimmed by 3 bases and J by 2 bases, 11 bases remained unmatched. The CDR3 is made up of 17 amino acids. Per the germline V gene, CDR1 is SGDLS and CDR2 is YYNGEE. The CDR3 protein is CASSEGTGEGLTDTQYF. Written as DNA, the CDR3 is TGTGCCAGCAGCGAGGGGACAGGTGAGGGTCTCACAGATACGCAGTATTTT.

This clonotype occurred many times. The rearrangement joins TRBV4-2 to TRBJ1-4; D not resolved. Germline V lookup: CDR1 LGHNA, CDR2 YNFKEQ. Trimming removed 0 bases from V and 5 bases from J, with 7 bases in between. This CDR3 contains 14 residues. The CDR3 reads CASSQDGGNEKLFF. CDR3 DNA sequence: TGTGCCAGCAGCCAAGACGGAGGGAATGAAAAACTGTTTTTT.

This clonotype was counted between two and nine times. V is TRBV20-1 and J is TRBJ2-1; TRBD2 agrees at 8 bases. The CDR3 contains 18 residues. Per the germline V gene, CDR1 is DFQATT and CDR2 is SNEGSKA (reference sequence). J was trimmed by 0 bases and V by 6 bases; bases with no gene match: 16. In nucleotides, the CDR3 is TGCAGTGCACACTTTCTGGCTAGCGGGTCAAGCTCCTACAATGAGCAGTTCTTC. The encoded protein is CSAHFLASGSSSYNEQFF.

This rearrangement joins TRBV29-1 to TRBJ2-7; 10 bases match TRBD1. The CDR3 sequence is 14 residues long. CDR1 and CDR2 (germline): SQVTM, ANQGSEA. Unmatched junction bases numbered 4, after V lost 5 bases and J lost 0 bases. DNA for the CDR3: TGCAGCGTTATCCGGGACAGGGGCTCCTACGAGCAGTACTTC. The encoded protein is CSVIRDRGSYEQYF.

This clonotype was recorded at least ten times. This chain connects TRBV28 to TRBJ1-4; 7 nucleotides agree with TRBD1. CDR1 is MDHEN, CDR2 SYDVKM, per germline. V was pared by 3 bases and J by 8 bases, with 12 bases of the junction left unmatched. This CDR3 comprises 16 residues. Here the CDR3 DNA reads TGTGCCAGCAGTTTCCCAACCCAGGGGGGGCTCGAAAAACTGTTTTTT. Amino acid sequence: CASSFPTQGGLEKLFF.

The chain is built from TRBV7-9 and TRBJ2-3, with D uncertain. Trimming removed 2 bases from V and 2 bases from J, with 8 bases in between. This CDR3 is built from 14 residues. Germline assignment: CDR1 SEHNR and CDR2 FQNEAQ (reference sequence). In DNA, the CDR3 is TGTGCCAGCAGCTTAACTGGCACCACAGATACGCAGTATTTT. Protein sequence: CASSLTGTTDTQYF.

This chain links TRBV27 with TRBJ2-3; 11 bases map to TRBD2. The CDR3 is 16 amino acids. Germline V gives CDR1 MNHEY, CDR2 SMNVEV (reference sequence). The ends lost 4 bases at V and 3 bases at J; junction bases unmatched: 6. The CDR3 DNA reads as TGTGCCAGCAGTTCCGAACTAGCGGGGGTGACAGATACGCAGTATTTT. Protein product: CASSSELAGVTDTQYF.

As for this clonotype: This may stem from a read error, because a much larger clone lies one nucleotide away. V gene TRBV11-2 combines with J gene TRBJ1-1; no definite D call. In germline, CDR1 is SGHAT, CDR2 FQNNGV. This CDR3 is built from 14 residues. The CDR3 nucleotides read TGTGCCAGCAGGTTAAATCAGGTTTCCACTGAAGCTCTCTTT. The encoded protein is CASRLNQVSTEALF.

This sequence joins TRBV11-2 and TRBJ1-1; D possibly corresponds to TRBD1 (5 bases). Germline V CDR1 and CDR2: SGHAT, FQNNGV. CDR3 size: 13 residues. The V gene lost 5 bases and the J gene lost 8 bases, with 15 bases spanning the gap. In DNA, the CDR3 is TGTGCCAGCAGCAACAGGCGCTCGGTAGAAGCTTTCTTT. Its translation: CASSNRRSVEAFF.

This clonotype was counted a few times. The V and J genes are TRBV12-3 or TRBV12-4 and TRBJ2-2; D possibly corresponds to TRBD1 (7 bases). This CDR3 has 16 amino acids. Trimming cost V 7 bases and J 7 bases, with 22 bases left between them. The CDR3 bases are TGTGCCAGCACCAACAACGGAGGGGGCAGGTTCGGGGAGCTGTTTTTT. This gives the protein CASTNNGGGRFGELFF.

This clonotype was seen at least ten times. The V and J genes are TRBV5-5 and TRBJ2-2, with D unresolved. The CDR3 sequence is 14 residues long. CDR1 and CDR2 from the germline V gene are SGHKS and YYEKEE (reference sequence). V lost 0 bases and J lost 3, with 6 bases in between. The CDR3 DNA follows: TGTGCCAGCAGCTTGGACACGTACACCGGGGAGCTGTTTTTT. Encoded protein: CASSLDTYTGELFF.

The chain combines TRBV2 with TRBJ2-3, with 11 bases lining up with TRBD2. The CDR3 contains 15 residues. Germline V gene lookup returns CDR1 SNHLY and CDR2 FYNNEI. The junction had 8 bases not matched to a gene; V was cut back by 7 bases and J by 5 bases. The CDR3 DNA reads TGTGCCAGCACCCTACTAGCGGGAGAGGAAGATACGCAGTATTTT. Its protein product is CASTLLAGEEDTQYF.

V gene TRBV10-3 combines with J gene TRBJ1-2; TRBD1 matches 7 bases. CDR3 length: 13 residues. Germline values: CDR1 ENHRY, CDR2 SYGVKD. Germline trimming cut 5 bases from V and 7 bases from J; bases unmatched to any gene: 7. CDR3 DNA: TGTGCCATCAGTTTCGACAGGGAGGCTGGCTACACCTTC. Translating gives CAISFDREAGYTF.

Ten or more counts support this clonotype. This chain connects TRBV6-1 to TRBJ2-5; maybe TRBD1 (6 bases). The CDR3 covers 14 residues. CDR1 is MNHNS and CDR2 is SASEGT in the germline V gene. V lost 5 bases and J lost 5, with 15 bases in between. CDR3 amino acids: CASSRLGDKETQYF. For the CDR3, the DNA is TGTGCCAGCAGTCGACTCGGGGACAAGGAGACCCAGTACTTC.

This clonotype was recorded many times. The V gene is TRBV20-1, the J gene TRBJ2-5; TRBD2 is a possible D gene (6 bases). CDR3 size: 14 residues. Germline V gene lookup returns CDR1 DFQATT and CDR2 SNEGSKA (reference sequence). V was clipped by 3 bases and J by 5 bases, with 16 bases between them. CDR3 loop: CSARGLDFIETQYF. The CDR3 DNA reads as TGCAGTGCTAGGGGACTGGACTTCATCGAGACCCAGTACTTC.

Notes on this clonotype: A clone one base away is much larger, so this may be a read error. The V call is TRBV11-2, the J call TRBJ1-6; 9 bases are shared with TRBD1. This CDR3 spans 14 amino acids. Germline assignment: CDR1 SGHAT and CDR2 FQNNGV. With V trimmed by 0 bases and J by 10 bases, 1 base remained unmatched. CDR3 DNA: TGTGCCAGCAGCTTAGAGACAGGGGGGTCACCCCTCCACTTT. This codes for CASSLETGGSPLHF.

This clonotype has a count of ten or more. The chain couples TRBV28 to TRBJ2-1; D unresolved. The CDR3 loop spans 12 amino acids. The germline V gene encodes CDR1 MDHEN and CDR2 SYDVKM. V lost 2 bases to trimming and J lost 8 bases, with 7 bases between them. The CDR3 is CASSLLWDEQFF. The CDR3 nucleotides are TGTGCCAGCAGTTTACTCTGGGATGAGCAGTTCTTC.

This chain joins TRBV28 and TRBJ1-2; 10 bases map to TRBD1. Germline CDR1 and CDR2: MDHEN and SYDVKM. The CDR3 totals 16 residues. The J segment lost 2 bases and the V segment lost 4 bases, leaving 7 bases of the junction unmatched. The CDR3: CASSSVEGQGNYGYTF. The DNA of the CDR3 is TGTGCCAGCAGTTCGGTTGAGGGACAGGGGAACTATGGCTACACCTTC.

The chain uses TRBV2 and TRBJ1-2; D ambiguous. The CDR3 is made up of 13 amino acids. V gave up 7 bases and J gave up 0 bases, with 9 bases separating them. Germline V gene sequence: CDR1 SNHLY, CDR2 FYNNEI. CDR3 nucleotide sequence: TGTGCCAGCACTGCGGAAACTAACTATGGCTACACCTTC. Protein: CASTAETNYGYTF. Variable domain in full (rest from reference TRBV2 and TRBJ1-2): EPEVTQTPSHQVTQMGQEVILRCVPISNHLYFYWYRQILGQKVEFLVSFYNNEISEKSEIFDDQFSVERPDGSNFTLKIRSTKLEDSAMYFCASTAETNYGYTFGSGTRLTVV.

This clonotype was seen at least ten times. This chain uses TRBV7-9 with TRBJ1-1; 10 positions match TRBD1. This CDR3 comprises 15 residues. CDR1 and CDR2 from the germline V gene are SEHNR and FQNEAQ (reference sequence). Unmatched junction bases numbered 7, after V lost 5 bases and J lost 4 bases. CDR3: CASSETGGMATEAFF. CDR3 nucleotides: TGTGCCAGCAGCGAGACAGGGGGCATGGCCACTGAAGCTTTCTTT. Looking up the rest from reference TRBV7-9 and TRBJ1-1 gives the full variable domain: DTGVSQNPRHKITKRGQNVTFRCDPISEHNRLYWYRQTLGQGPEFLTYFQNEAQLEKSRLLSDRFSAERPKGSFSTLEIQRTEQGDSAMYLCASSETGGMATEAFFGQGTRLTVV.

V gene TRBV11-3 combines with J gene TRBJ2-5; D is undetermined. This CDR3 region has 15 residues. Germline CDR1 is SGHNT and CDR2 is YENEEA. Trimming removed 3 bases at V and 7 bases at J, with 18 bases between. CDR3 region: CASSLESSPSGTQYF. The CDR3 DNA sequence: TGTGCCAGCAGCTTGGAGAGCAGTCCAAGTGGGACCCAGTACTTC.

The chain has TRBV29-1 and TRBJ2-7; TRBD2 matches at 14 bases. V dropped 4 bases and J dropped 0; count of bases not matched to a gene: 2. This CDR3 has 15 residues. Germline-derived CDR1 and CDR2 are SQVTM and ANQGSEA. The CDR3 sequence is CSVGTSGRSSYEQYF. For the CDR3, the DNA is TGCAGCGTTGGGACTAGCGGGAGGAGCTCCTACGAGCAGTACTTC.

DNA of the CDR3: TGTGCCAGCAGTGATCGATTGGGCGGTCCGACCGGGGAGCTGTTTTTT. This codes for CASSDRLGGPTGELFF. The rearrangement joins TRBV6-1 to TRBJ2-2, with D hard to call. Deletions cut 3 bases from V and 5 bases from J, with 16 bases between. This CDR3 has 16 amino acids. From germline, CDR1 is MNHNS and CDR2 SASEGT.

This clonotype was found many times. The CDR3 loop reads CSARTVTEQYF. The CDR3 DNA follows: TGCAGTGCTAGGACGGTCACCGAGCAGTACTTC. The chain joins TRBV20-1 to TRBJ2-7; D is unclear. Germline CDR1 is DFQATT and CDR2 is SNEGSKA (reference sequence). Trimming pared 3 bases from V and 6 bases from J, leaving 9 bases between. The CDR3 runs to 11 residues.

This clonotype has only a few counts. V and J are TRBV5-4 and TRBJ2-7; D is undetermined. The CDR3 covers 13 residues. Germline V CDR1 and CDR2: SGHNT, YYREEE (reference sequence). Trimming pared 2 bases from V and 1 base from J, leaving 7 bases between. This chain's CDR3 is CASSFFGSYEQYF. The CDR3 DNA sequence: TGTGCCAGCAGCTTCTTTGGATCCTACGAGCAGTACTTC.